This passage covers 5 T cell receptor beta chains from one sample sequenced in a study of blood T cell repertoires in COVID-19. Only in-frame clones appear in the TCRdb table, and some are missing; sequencing was by immunoSEQ multiplex PCR. In the table there are 200,000 to 300,000 clones, roughly nine tenths of which are singletons. The material sequenced was peripheral blood. Receptors originate from a woman aged 60-75 years who had recovered from COVID-19.

This clone has just a few counts. The J gene is TRBJ2-1, the V gene TRBV7-9; D may be TRBD2 (6 bases). The ends were cut back, 5 bases at V and 2 bases at J, with 13 bases in the middle. The CDR3 is 15 amino acids. Germline CDR1 and CDR2: SEHNR and FQNEAQ (reference sequence). The CDR3 sequence is CASSRAGSTYNEQFF. As DNA, the CDR3 is TGTGCCAGCAGCCGGGCGGGGTCCACCTACAATGAGCAGTTCTTC.

This chain joins TRBV28 and TRBJ1-4, with D possibly being TRBD1 (6 bases). CDR1 MDHEN and CDR2 SYDVKM come from the germline V gene. V was pared by 3 bases and J by 3 bases, with 8 bases between. CDR3 length: 14 amino acids. CDR3 residues: CASSFGQSNEKLFF. Written as DNA, the CDR3 is TGTGCCAGCAGTTTCGGACAGTCTAATGAAAAACTGTTTTTT.

The rearrangement joins TRBV11-2 to TRBJ2-7; 11 bases are shared with TRBD1. The V segment lost 5 bases and the J segment 3 bases; nucleotides outside the gene matches: 3. CDR1 SGHAT and CDR2 FQNNGV come from the germline V gene. The CDR3 covers 14 residues. DNA for the CDR3: TGTGCCAGCAGCCCGGGACAGGGGGACTACGAGCAGTACTTC. This sequence encodes CASSPGQGDYEQYF.

The chain joins TRBV6-5 to TRBJ2-7, with a possible D match to TRBD1 (6 bases). This CDR3 has 14 amino acids. CDR1 is MNHEY and CDR2 is SVGAGI in the germline V gene. Trimming stripped 2 bases from V and 6 bases from J, with 14 bases between. The chain's CDR3 is CASSYATGFPEQYF. The DNA for the CDR3 is TGTGCCAGCAGTTACGCAACAGGGTTCCCCGAGCAGTACTTC.

The V and J genes are TRBV4-1 and TRBJ2-7; D gene uncertain. Trimming left V 1 base short and J 6 bases short, with 10 bases between. Germline CDR1 and CDR2: MGHRA and YSYEKL. This CDR3 spans 13 amino acids. The CDR3 protein is CASSQAAGPEQYF. The CDR3 DNA reads as TGCGCCAGCAGCCAAGCGGCAGGTCCCGAGCAGTACTTC.